The sequence of this T cell receptor (beta chain) was determined in a study of blood T cell repertoires in COVID-19. Study background: Italy, Spain and the United States were the sources of the convalescent and acute COVID-19 samples. PBMCs, B-cell-depleted T cells, or T cells were the source of the cDNA or gDNA that made up the material.

In the original analysis: Estimated nucleated cell counts came from reference gene primer amplification. The protocol was immunoSEQ multiplex PCR, while the TCRdb copy is restricted to in-frame clones and leaves out a portion. V, J and clone size derive from that table, while D and trimming were established from the DNA sequence. The sample has 180,000 or so clones, approximately 91% seen once. The CDR3 loop spans 18 amino acids. J lost 4 bases, V lost 7 bases, and 16 bases had no gene match. Germline CDR1 is SNHLY and CDR2 is FYNNEI. The sequence derives from a man in his late teens or twenties with active or convalescent COVID-19. V and J are TRBV2 and TRBJ2-1; 10 bases are a match to TRBD2. The specimen sequenced was peripheral blood. The CDR3, as DNA: TGTGCCAGCATTGGGACTAGCGCCAGGAAGGGGGTTTACAATGAGCAGTTCTTC. Its translation: CASIGTSARKGVYNEQFF.